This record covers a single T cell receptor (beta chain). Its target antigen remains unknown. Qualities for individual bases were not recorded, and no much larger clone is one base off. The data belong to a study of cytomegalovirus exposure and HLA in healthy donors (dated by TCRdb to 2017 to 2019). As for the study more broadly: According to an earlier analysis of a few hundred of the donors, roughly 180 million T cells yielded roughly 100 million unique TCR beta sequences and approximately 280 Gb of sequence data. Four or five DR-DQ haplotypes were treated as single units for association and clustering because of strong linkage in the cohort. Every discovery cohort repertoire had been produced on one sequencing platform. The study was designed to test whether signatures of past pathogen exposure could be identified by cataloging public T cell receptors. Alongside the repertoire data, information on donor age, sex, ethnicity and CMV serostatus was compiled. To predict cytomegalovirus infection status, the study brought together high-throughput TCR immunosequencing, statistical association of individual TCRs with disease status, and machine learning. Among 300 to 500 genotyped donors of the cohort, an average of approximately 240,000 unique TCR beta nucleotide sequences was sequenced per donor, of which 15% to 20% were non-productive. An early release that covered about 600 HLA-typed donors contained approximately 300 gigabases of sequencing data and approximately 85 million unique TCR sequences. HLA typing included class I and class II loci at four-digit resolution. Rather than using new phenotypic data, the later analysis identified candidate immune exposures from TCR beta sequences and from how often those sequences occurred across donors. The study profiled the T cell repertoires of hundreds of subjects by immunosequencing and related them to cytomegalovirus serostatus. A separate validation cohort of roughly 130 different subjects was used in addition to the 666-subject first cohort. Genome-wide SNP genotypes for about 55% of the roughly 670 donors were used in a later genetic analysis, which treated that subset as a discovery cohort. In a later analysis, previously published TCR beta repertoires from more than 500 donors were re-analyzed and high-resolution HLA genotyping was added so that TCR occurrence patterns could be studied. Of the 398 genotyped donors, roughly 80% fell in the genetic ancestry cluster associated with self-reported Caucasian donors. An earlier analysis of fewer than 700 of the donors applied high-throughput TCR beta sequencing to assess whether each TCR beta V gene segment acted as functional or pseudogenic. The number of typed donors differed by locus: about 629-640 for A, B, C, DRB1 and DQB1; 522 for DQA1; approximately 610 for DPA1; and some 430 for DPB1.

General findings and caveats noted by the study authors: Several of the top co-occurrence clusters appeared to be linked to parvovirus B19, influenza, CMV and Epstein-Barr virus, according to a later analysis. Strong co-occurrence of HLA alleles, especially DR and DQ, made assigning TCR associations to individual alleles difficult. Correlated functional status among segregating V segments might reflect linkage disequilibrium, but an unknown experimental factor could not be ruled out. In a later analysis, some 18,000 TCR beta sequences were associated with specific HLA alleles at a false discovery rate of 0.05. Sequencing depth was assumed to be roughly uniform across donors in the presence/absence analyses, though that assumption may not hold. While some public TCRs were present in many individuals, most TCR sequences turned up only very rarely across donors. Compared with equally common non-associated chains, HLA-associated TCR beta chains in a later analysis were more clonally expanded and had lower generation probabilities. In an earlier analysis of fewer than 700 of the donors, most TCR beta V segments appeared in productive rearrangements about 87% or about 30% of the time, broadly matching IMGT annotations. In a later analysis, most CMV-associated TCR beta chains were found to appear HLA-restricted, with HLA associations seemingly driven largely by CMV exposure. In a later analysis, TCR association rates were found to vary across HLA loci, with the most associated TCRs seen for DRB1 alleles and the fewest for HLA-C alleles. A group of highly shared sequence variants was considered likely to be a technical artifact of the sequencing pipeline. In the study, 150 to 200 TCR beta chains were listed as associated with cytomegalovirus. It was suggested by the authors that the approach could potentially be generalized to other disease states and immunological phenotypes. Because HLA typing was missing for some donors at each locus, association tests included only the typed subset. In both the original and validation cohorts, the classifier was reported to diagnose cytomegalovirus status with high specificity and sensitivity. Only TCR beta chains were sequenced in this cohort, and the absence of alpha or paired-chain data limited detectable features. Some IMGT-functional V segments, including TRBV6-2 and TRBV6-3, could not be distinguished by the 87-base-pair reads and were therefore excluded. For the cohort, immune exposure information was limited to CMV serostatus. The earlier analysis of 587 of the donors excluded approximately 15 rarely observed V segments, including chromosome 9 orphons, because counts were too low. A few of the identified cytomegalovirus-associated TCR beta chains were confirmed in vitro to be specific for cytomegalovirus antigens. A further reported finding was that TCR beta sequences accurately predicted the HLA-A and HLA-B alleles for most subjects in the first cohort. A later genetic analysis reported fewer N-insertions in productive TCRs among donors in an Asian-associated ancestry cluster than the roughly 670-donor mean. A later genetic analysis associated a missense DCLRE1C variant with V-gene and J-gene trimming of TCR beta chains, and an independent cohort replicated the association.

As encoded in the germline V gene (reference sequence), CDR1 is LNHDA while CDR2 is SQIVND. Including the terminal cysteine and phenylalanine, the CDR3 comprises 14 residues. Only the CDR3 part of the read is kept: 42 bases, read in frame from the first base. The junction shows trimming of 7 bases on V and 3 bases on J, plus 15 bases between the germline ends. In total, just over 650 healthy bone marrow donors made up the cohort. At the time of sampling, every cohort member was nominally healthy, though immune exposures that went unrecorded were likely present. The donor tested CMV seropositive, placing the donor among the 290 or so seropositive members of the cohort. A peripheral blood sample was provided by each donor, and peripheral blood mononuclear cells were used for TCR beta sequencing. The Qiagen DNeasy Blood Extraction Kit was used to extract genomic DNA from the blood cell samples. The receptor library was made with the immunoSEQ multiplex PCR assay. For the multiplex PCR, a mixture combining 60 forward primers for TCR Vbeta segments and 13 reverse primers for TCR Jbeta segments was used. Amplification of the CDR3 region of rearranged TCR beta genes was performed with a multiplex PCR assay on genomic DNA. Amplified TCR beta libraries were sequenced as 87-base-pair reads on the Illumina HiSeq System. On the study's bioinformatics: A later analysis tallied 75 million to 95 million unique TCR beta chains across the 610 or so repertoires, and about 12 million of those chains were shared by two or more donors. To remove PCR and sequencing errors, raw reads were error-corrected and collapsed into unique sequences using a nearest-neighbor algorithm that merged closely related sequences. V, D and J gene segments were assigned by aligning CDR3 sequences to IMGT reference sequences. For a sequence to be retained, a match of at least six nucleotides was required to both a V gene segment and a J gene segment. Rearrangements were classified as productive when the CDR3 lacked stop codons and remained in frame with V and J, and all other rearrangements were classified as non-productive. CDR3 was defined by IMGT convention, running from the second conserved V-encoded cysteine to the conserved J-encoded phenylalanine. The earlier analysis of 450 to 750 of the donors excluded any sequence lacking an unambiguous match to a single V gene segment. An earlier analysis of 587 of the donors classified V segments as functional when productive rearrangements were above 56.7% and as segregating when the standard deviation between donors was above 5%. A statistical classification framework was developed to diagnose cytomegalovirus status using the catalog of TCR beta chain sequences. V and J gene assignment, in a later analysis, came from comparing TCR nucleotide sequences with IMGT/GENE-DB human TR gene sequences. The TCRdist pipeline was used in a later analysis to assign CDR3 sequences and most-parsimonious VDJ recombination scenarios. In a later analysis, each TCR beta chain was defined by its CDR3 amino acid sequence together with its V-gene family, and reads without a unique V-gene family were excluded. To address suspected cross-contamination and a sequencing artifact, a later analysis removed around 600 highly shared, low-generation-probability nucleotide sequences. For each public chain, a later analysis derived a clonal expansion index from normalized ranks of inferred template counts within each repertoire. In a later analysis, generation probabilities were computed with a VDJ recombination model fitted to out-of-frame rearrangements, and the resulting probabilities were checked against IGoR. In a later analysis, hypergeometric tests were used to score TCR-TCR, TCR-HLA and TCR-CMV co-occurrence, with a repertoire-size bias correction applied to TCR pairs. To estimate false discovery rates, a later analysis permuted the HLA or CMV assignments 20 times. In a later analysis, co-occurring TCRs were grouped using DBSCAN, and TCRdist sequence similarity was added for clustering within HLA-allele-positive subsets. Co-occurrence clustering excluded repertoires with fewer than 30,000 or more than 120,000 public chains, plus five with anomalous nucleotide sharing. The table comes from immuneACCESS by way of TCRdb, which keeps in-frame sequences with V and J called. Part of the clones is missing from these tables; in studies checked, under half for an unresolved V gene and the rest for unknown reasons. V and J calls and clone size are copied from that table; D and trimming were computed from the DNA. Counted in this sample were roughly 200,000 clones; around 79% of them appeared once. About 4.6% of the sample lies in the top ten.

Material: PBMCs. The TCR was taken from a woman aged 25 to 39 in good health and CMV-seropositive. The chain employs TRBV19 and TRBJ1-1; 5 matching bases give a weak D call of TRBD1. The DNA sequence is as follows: TGTGCCAGTAATTGGGGGGGTGTTGACACTGAAGCTTTCTTT. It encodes CASNWGGVDTEAFF.